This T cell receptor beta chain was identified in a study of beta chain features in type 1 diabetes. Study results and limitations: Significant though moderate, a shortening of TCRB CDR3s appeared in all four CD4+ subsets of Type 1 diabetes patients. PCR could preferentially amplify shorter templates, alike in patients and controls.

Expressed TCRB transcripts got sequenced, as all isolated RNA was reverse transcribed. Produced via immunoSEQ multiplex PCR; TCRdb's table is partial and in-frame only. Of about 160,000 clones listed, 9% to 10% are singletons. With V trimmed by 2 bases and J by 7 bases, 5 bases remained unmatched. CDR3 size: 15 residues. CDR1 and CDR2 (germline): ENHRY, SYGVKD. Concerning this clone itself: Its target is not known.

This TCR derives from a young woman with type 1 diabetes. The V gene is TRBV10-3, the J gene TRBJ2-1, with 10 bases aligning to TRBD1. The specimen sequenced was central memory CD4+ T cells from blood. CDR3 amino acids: CAISERDRGVNEQFF. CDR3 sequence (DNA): TGTGCCATCAGTGAGCGGGACAGGGGTGTAAATGAGCAGTTCTTC.